This T cell receptor beta chain was found in a study of OX40 agonist ivuxolimab in advanced cancers. Study-wide background: Hepatocellular carcinoma, melanoma, renal cell or head and neck cancer occurred in dose-escalation patients.

Study-wide points: Expanded clones were, on average, more numerous in CD8+ T cells than in CD4+.

Some clones are missing from TCRdb's copy, which holds only in-frame ones; the method was immunoSEQ multiplex PCR. Among 50,000 to 75,000 clones listed, under 85% were seen once. A word on this clone: No antigen is known for it. The sample has other DNA sequences that encode this CDR3 too.

The ends were cut back, 0 bases at V and 2 bases at J, with 6 bases in the middle. The CDR3 length is 13 residues. The germline CDR1 and CDR2 sequences are SGHRS and YFSETQ. The input for sequencing was CD4+ or CD8+ T cells sorted from blood, taken in a trial of the OX40 agonist ivuxolimab. The J gene is TRBJ2-7, the V gene TRBV5-1, with a weak D call TRBD1 (6 bases). The receptor comes from an adult with an advanced solid tumor such as melanoma, head and neck, liver or kidney cancer. CDR3 amino acids: CASSLDRAYEQYF. The CDR3 nucleotides are TGCGCCAGCAGCTTGGACAGGGCCTACGAGCAGTACTTC.